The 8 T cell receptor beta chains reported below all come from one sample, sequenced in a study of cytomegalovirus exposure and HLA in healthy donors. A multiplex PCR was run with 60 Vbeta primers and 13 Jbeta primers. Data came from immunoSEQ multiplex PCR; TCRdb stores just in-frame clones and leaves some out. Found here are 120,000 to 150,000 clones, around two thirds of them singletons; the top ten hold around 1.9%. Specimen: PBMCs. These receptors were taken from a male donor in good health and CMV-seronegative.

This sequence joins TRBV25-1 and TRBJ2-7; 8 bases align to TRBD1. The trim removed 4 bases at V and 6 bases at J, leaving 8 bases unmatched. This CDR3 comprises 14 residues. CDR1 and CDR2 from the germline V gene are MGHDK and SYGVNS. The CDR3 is CASSAPGQACEQYF. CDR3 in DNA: TGTGCCAGCAGTGCCCCGGGACAGGCTTGCGAGCAGTACTTC.

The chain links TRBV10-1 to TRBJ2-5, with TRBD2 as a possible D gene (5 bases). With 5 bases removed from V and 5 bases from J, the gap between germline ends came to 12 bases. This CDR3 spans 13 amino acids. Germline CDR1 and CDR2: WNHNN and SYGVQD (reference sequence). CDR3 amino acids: CASSKRRSETQYF. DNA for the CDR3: TGCGCCAGCAGTAAAAGGAGGAGCGAGACCCAGTACTTC.

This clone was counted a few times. CDR3: CASREKESSYNEQFF. CDR3 sequence (DNA): TGTGCCAGTAGAGAGAAGGAGAGCTCCTACAATGAGCAGTTCTTC. The V gene is TRBV19, the J gene TRBJ2-1; D ambiguous. The germline gives CDR1 LNHDA, CDR2 SQIVND (reference sequence). CDR3 length equals 15 residues. Trimming took 6 bases from V and 0 from J, leaving 12 bases between them.

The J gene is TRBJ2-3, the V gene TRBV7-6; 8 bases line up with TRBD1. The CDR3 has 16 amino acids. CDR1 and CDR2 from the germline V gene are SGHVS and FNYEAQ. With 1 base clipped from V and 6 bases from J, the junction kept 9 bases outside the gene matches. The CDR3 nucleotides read TGTGCCAGCAGCTTAGGGGCCTCTACAGGGGGGGATACGCAGTATTTT. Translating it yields CASSLGASTGGDTQYF.

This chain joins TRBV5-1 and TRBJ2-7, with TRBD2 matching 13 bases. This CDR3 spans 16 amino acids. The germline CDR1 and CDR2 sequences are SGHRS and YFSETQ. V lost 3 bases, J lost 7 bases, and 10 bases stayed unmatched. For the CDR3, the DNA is TGCGCCAGCAGCTCACGGGGACTAGCGGGGTCGGGAGAGCAGTACTTC. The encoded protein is CASSSRGLAGSGEQYF.

CDR3 sequence (DNA): TGCGCCAGCAGTGACCGGGGGGGCACAGATACGCAGTATTTT. This gives the protein CASSDRGGTDTQYF. The V call is TRBV10-1, the J call TRBJ2-3; TRBD2 agrees at 7 bases. Germline V CDR1 and CDR2: WNHNN, SYGVQD (reference sequence). CDR3 length equals 14 residues. V gave up 3 bases and J gave up 1 base; unmatched junction bases: 1.

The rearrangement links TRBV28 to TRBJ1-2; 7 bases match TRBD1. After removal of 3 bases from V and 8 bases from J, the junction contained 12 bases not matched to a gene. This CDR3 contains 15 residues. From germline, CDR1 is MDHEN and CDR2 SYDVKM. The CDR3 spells CASSFRQGPRKGYTF. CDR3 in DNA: TGTGCCAGCAGTTTCCGACAGGGCCCCCGGAAGGGCTACACCTTC.

As DNA, the CDR3 is TGTGCCAGCAGCTCCCGGCCCACGGGTTGGGATGAGCAGTTCTTC. Translating gives CASSSRPTGWDEQFF. The V call is TRBV7-8, the J call TRBJ2-1, with D unresolved. The CDR3 is made up of 15 amino acids. Germline V lookup: CDR1 SGHVS, CDR2 FQNEAQ. V was trimmed by 4 bases and J by 8 bases, leaving 18 bases between them.